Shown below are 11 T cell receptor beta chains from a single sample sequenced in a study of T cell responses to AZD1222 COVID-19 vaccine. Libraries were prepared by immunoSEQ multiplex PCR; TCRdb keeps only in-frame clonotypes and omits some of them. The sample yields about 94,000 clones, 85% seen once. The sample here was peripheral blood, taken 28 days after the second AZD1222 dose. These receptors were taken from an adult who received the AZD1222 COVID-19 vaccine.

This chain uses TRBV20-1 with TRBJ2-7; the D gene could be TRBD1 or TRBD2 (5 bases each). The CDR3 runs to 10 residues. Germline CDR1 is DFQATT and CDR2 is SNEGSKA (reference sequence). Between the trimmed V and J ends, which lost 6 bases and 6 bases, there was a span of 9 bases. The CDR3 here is CSAVGTEQYF. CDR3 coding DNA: TGCAGTGCCGTGGGGACCGAGCAGTACTTC.

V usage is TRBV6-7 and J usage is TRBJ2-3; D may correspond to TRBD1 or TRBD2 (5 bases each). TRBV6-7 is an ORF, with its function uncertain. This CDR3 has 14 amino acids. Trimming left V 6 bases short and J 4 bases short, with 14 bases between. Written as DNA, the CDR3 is TGTGCCAGCAGCCCGGGACGGCCGGCAGATACGCAGTATTTT. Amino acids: CASSPGRPADTQYF.

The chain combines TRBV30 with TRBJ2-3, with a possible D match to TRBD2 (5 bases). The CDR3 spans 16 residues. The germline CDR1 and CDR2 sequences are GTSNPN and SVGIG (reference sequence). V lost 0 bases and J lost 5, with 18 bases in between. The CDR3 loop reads CAWSVNVLVVRDTQYF. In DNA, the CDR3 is TGTGCCTGGAGTGTAAATGTACTAGTAGTACGAGATACGCAGTATTTT.

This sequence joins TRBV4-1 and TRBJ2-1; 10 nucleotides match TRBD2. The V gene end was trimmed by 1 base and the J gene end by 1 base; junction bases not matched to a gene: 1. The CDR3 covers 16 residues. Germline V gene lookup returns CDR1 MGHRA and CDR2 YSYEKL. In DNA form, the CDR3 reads TGCGCCAGCAGCCAAGGACTAGCGGGTTCCTACAATGAGCAGTTCTTC. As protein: CASSQGLAGSYNEQFF.

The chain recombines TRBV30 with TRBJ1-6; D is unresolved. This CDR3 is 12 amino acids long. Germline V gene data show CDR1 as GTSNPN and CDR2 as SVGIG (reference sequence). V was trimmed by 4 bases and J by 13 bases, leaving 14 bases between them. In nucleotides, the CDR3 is TGTGCCTGGAAAGTGGTAGGGTTCCCCCTCCACTTT. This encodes CAWKVVGFPLHF.

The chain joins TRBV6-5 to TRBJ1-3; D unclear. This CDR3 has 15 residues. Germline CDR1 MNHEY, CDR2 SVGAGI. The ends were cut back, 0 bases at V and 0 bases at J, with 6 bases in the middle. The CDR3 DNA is TGTGCCAGCAGTTACTCGAAGAGCTCTGGAAACACCATATATTTT. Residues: CASSYSKSSGNTIYF.

CDR3 sequence (DNA): TGTGCCAGCAGCCTCAGAGGGGGAAGCAATCAGCCCCAGCATTTT. Residues: CASSLRGGSNQPQHF. The genes are TRBV7-2 and TRBJ1-5; D is perhaps TRBD1 (6 bases). The CDR3 has 15 residues. Trimming took off 5 bases at V and 1 base at J, with 12 bases between the two ends. The germline CDR1 and CDR2 sequences are SGHTA and FQGNSA. The whole variable domain, filled in from reference TRBV7-2 and TRBJ1-5, reads GAGVSQSPSNKVTEKGKDVELRCDPISGHTALYWYRQSLGQGLEFLIYFQGNSAPDKSGLPSDRFSAERTGGSVSTLTIQRTQQEDSAVYLCASSLRGGSNQPQHFGDGTRLSIL.

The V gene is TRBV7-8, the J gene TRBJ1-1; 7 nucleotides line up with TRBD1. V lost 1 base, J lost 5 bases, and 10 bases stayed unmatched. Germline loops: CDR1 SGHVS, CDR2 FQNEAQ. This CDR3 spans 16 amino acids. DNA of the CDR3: TGTGCCAGCAGCTTAGGGTCGACAGGGCTATTGACTGAAGCTTTCTTT. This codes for CASSLGSTGLLTEAFF.

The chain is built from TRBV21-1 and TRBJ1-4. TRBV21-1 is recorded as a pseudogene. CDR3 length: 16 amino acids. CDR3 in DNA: TGTGCCAGCAGCAAGGACCAGTCGTCCGGTTGTGAAAAACTGTTTTTT. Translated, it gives CASSKDQSSGCEKLFF.

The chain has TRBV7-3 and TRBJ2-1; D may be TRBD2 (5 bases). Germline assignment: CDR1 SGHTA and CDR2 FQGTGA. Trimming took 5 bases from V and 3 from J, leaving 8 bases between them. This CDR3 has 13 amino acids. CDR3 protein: CASSPTSYNEQFF. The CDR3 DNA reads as TGTGCCAGCAGCCCAACTAGCTACAATGAGCAGTTCTTC.

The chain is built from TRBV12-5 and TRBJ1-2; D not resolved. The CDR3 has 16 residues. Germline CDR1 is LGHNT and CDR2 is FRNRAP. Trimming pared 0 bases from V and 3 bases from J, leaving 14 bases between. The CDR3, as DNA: TGTGCTAGTGGTTTGGTACTGGGGAAGGGCGACTATGGCTACACCTTC. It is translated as CASGLVLGKGDYGYTF.